This entry concerns a single T cell receptor beta chain. This record comes from a study of T cell changes during pregnancy in multiple sclerosis. Assay used: immunoSEQ multiplex PCR; TCRdb lists only in-frame clones, some missing. The sample lists tens of thousands of clones, 75% to 95% seen once, with 0.85% in the top ten. The CDR3 loop spans 15 amino acids. Germline CDR1 is MNHNS and CDR2 is SASEGT. V gave up 0 bases and J gave up 4 bases, with 10 bases separating them. The starting material was peripheral blood, obtained before pregnancy. The J gene is TRBJ1-5, the V gene TRBV6-1; a weak D match, TRBD1 (5 bases). The sequence came from a female donor with multiple sclerosis, enrolled in a pregnancy study. In DNA, the CDR3 is TGTGCCAGCAGTGAAGCGTTTGGGGCGAATCAGCCCCAGCATTTT. Its protein is CASSEAFGANQPQHF.